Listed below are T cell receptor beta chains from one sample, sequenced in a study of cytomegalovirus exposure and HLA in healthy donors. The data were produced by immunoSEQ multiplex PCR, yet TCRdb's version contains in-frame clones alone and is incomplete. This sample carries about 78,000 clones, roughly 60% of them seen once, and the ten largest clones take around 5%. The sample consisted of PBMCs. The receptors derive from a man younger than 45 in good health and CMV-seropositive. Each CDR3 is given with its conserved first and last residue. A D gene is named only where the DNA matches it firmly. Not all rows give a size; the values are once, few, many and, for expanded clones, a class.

CDR3: CASSLLGTDTQYF; DNA: TGTGCCAGCTCCCTATTAGGCACAGATACGCAGTATTTT; J: TRBJ2-3; size: -; V: TRBV6-1; D: -
CDR3: CASSPGGTSGGNEQFF; DNA: TGCGCCAGCAGCCCGGGAGGGACTAGCGGGGGCAATGAGCAGTTCTTC; J: TRBJ2-1; size: few; V: TRBV5-1; D: TRBD2
CDR3: CASSFSGEDTQYF; DNA: TGCGCCAGCAGCTTCTCCGGGGAGGATACGCAGTATTTT; J: TRBJ2-3; size: -; V: TRBV5-1; D: -
CDR3: CSATENTGELFF; DNA: TGCAGCGCGACAGAGAACACCGGGGAGCTGTTTTTT; J: TRBJ2-2; size: few; V: TRBV29-1; D: -
CDR3: CASSKEGFCSGRSPTGELFF; DNA: TGTGCCAGCAGCAAAGAGGGTTTTTGTAGCGGGAGGTCTCCCACCGGGGAGCTGTTTTTT; J: TRBJ2-2; size: once; V: TRBV21-1; D: -
CDR3: CAISEGQGGGTDTQYF; DNA: TGTGCCATCAGTGAGGGACAGGGAGGGGGTACAGATACGCAGTATTTT; J: TRBJ2-3; size: -; V: TRBV10-3; D: -
CDR3: CASSFAVSYEQYF; DNA: TGTGCCAGCAGCTTTGCGGTTTCCTACGAGCAGTACTTC; J: TRBJ2-7; size: -; V: TRBV11-3; D: -
CDR3: CASSIGVGGMFQPQHF; DNA: TGTGCCAGTAGTATAGGCGTAGGGGGCATGTTCCAGCCCCAGCATTTT; J: TRBJ1-5; size: -; V: TRBV19; D: TRBD1
CDR3: CASSLVFLELDTDTQYF; DNA: TGTGCCAGCAGCTTAGTATTCCTGGAGTTGGACACAGATACGCAGTATTTT; J: TRBJ2-3; size: -; V: TRBV11-3; D: -
CDR3: CASSSKSGRAKNIQYF; DNA: TGTGCCAGCAGCTCCAAAAGCGGGCGGGCCAAAAACATTCAGTACTTC; J: TRBJ2-4; size: -; V: TRBV9; D: -
CDR3: CASSPTGTVLNIQYF; DNA: TGTGCCAGCAGCCCCACTGGGACAGTGCTAAACATTCAGTACTTC; J: TRBJ2-4; size: -; V: TRBV7-2; D: TRBD1
CDR3: CASSSTGNSQPQHF; DNA: TGTGCCAGCAGTTCGACAGGGAATAGTCAGCCCCAGCATTTT; J: TRBJ1-5; size: -; V: TRBV28; D: TRBD1
CDR3: CASALGAQHF; DNA: TGTGCCAGCGCCCTCGGGGCCCAGCATTTT; J: TRBJ1-5; size: -; V: TRBV28; D: -